The 10 T cell receptor beta chains listed next were all sequenced from one sample in a study of cytomegalovirus exposure and HLA in healthy donors. The PCR employed 60 Vbeta primers together with 13 Jbeta primers. Using immunoSEQ multiplex PCR, the repertoire was profiled, and TCRdb retains in-frame clones only, with some absent. This table holds tens of thousands of clones, under 85% found once. The sample was PBMCs. The receptors here all came from a man aged 50 to 60 in good health and CMV-seropositive.

The genes are TRBV6-4 and TRBJ2-1, with TRBD1 matching over 7 bases. J was trimmed by 2 bases and V by 3 bases; bases with no gene match: 4. The germline V gene has CDR1 MRHNA and CDR2 SNTAGT. CDR3 length: 15 amino acids. CDR3 DNA sequence: TGTGCCAGCAGTGATGGGGACAGCCCCTACAATGAGCAGTTCTTC. Protein: CASSDGDSPYNEQFF.

This rearrangement joins TRBV11-2 to TRBJ2-7, with a possible D match to TRBD1 (5 bases). The V and J ends lost 1 base and 6 bases respectively, with 7 bases between them. In germline, CDR1 is SGHAT, CDR2 FQNNGV. CDR3 size: 12 residues. The CDR3 loop reads CASSLAGIEQYF. The DNA for the CDR3 is TGTGCCAGCAGCTTAGCAGGGATCGAGCAGTACTTC.

This clone appeared a few times. The chain is built from TRBV5-1 and TRBJ2-7; D possibly corresponds to TRBD2 (6 bases). The CDR3 has 12 residues. Germline V gives CDR1 SGHRS, CDR2 YFSETQ. The CDR3 loop reads CASSLDPQTGSV. The CDR3 DNA sequence: TGCGCCAGCAGCTTGGATCCCCAAACCGGGAGCGTC.

The rearrangement links TRBV7-4 to TRBJ1-5; tentative D call: TRBD1 (6 bases). The CDR3 has 18 amino acids. CDR1 SGHVT and CDR2 SQSDAQ come from the germline V gene. The V and J ends lost 6 bases and 5 bases respectively, with 26 bases between them. CDR3 sequence (DNA): TGTGCCAGCAGTCATTTCGTTATTGGACAGTTTAGGGATCAGCCCCAGCATTTT. Translation gives CASSHFVIGQFRDQPQHF.

This clone has only a few counts. The chain couples TRBV10-3 to TRBJ2-7; TRBD1 matches 8 bases. Per germline, CDR1 ENHRY and CDR2 SYGVKD. V was pared by 3 bases and J by 0 bases, with 4 bases of the junction left unmatched. The CDR3 is made up of 15 amino acids. CDR3 nucleotide sequence: TGTGCCATCAGTGACCCGGGACAGGCCTCCTACGAGCAGTACTTC. Protein product: CAISDPGQASYEQYF.

The chain recombines TRBV5-8 with TRBJ1-2; 7 positions agree with TRBD1. This CDR3 is 15 amino acids long. Per the germline V gene, CDR1 is SGHTS and CDR2 is YDEGEE. V lost 4 bases to trimming and J lost 7 bases; unmatched junction nucleotides: 13. CDR3 DNA sequence: TGTGCCAGCAGCACCCGACAGGGAGTATCTATTGGCTACACCTTC. Its protein is CASSTRQGVSIGYTF. Variable domain in full (rest from reference TRBV5-8 and TRBJ1-2): EAGVTQSPTHLIKTRGQQATLRCSPISGHTSVYWYQQALGLGLQFLLWYDEGEERNRGNFPPRFSGRQFPNYSSELNVNALELEDSALYLCASSTRQGVSIGYTFGSGTRLTVV.

The CDR3 protein is CAIMGSTDTQYF. The CDR3 DNA sequence: TGTGCCATCATGGGCAGCACAGATACGCAGTATTTT. The gene calls are TRBV28 and TRBJ2-3; D is ambiguous. Germline CDR1 MDHEN, CDR2 SYDVKM. The CDR3 length is 12 residues. Trimming cost V 10 bases and J 0 bases, with 8 bases left between them.

This rearrangement joins TRBV2 to TRBJ2-7; 13 bases map to TRBD2. CDR3 size: 12 residues. The germline V gene encodes CDR1 SNHLY and CDR2 FYNNEI. The CDR3 loop is CSWTSGGYEQYF. DNA of the CDR3: TGTTCTTGGACTAGCGGGGGTTACGAGCAGTACTTC. Drawing the rest from reference TRBV2 and TRBJ2-7, the complete variable domain is EPEVTQTPSHQVTQMGQEVILRCVPISNHLYFYWYRQILGQKVEFLVSFYNNEISEKSEIFDDQFSVERPDGSNFTLKIRSTKLEDSAMYFCSWTSGGYEQYFGPGTRLTVT.

CDR3 nucleotides: TGTGCAAGTCGCCCCCCCGAGGGACGGGAGAACACTGGGGGGCTGTTTTTT. Its translation is CASRPPEGRENTGGLFF. The chain uses TRBV12-2 and TRBJ2-2; the table's D call TRBD2 went unverified against the DNA. TRBV12-2 is termed a pseudogene. The CDR3 loop spans 17 amino acids.

This sequence joins TRBV7-2 and TRBJ1-4; 10 bases agree with TRBD1. Germline V gives CDR1 SGHTA, CDR2 FQGNSA. The CDR3 totals 15 residues. The trim removed 3 bases at V and 8 bases at J, leaving 6 bases unmatched. The CDR3 bases are TGTGCCAGCAGCTTCCCGACAGGGGGCAGCGAAAAACTGTTTTTT. It codes for CASSFPTGGSEKLFF.